This TCR beta chain was sequenced in a study of shared clonotypes between healthy human individuals. The assay was immunoSEQ multiplex PCR, and TCRdb's table has in-frame clones only and misses some. Here the sample spans some 2,000,000 clones, approximately 95% being singletons. Terminally differentiated effector memory CD45RA+ cells were left out of the naive CD8 fraction, which was CD45RO-negative and positively selected for CCR7. Trimming removed 6 bases from V and 5 bases from J; junction bases left unmatched: 15. The CDR3 runs 16 residues. CDR1 and CDR2 (germline): WSHSY, SAAADI. Sequencing was carried out using naive CD8+ T cells sorted from blood. This chain links TRBV10-2 with TRBJ2-7; 8 bases align to TRBD2. This TCR was recovered from a man aged 18-30 years in good health. CDR3 DNA sequence: TGCGCCAGCAGCCCGACCTATACAGCGGGAGCAGACGAGCAGTACTTC. Its translation: CASSPTYTAGADEQYF.